This T cell receptor (beta chain) was sequenced in a study of cytomegalovirus exposure and HLA in healthy donors. Study results and limitations: In an earlier analysis, about 87% or about 30%: the productive usage of most TCR beta V segments.

The PCR contained 60 Vbeta and 13 Jbeta primers. Assay used: immunoSEQ multiplex PCR; TCRdb lists only in-frame clones, some missing. This table holds more than 85,000 clones, approximately 76% found once. Of note for this clone: The antigen is undetermined.

The receptor was isolated from a woman in her forties or fifties in good health and CMV-seropositive. The source material was PBMCs.

CDR3 DNA sequence: TGTGCCAGCATGGCGGGAGACTACCAAGAGACCCAGTACTTC. It translates to CASMAGDYQETQYF. V and J are TRBV7-9 and TRBJ2-5, with TRBD2 matching over 7 bases. This CDR3 comprises 14 residues. CDR1 is SEHNR, CDR2 FQNEAQ, per germline (reference sequence). V dropped 7 bases and J dropped 0; count of bases not matched to a gene: 5.